Sequencing of this T cell receptor (beta chain) was carried out in a study of T cells in Graves' hyperthyroidism and ophthalmopathy. The study's findings and limits: In blood, most of the thyroid clonotypes expanded above 0.001 were also present.

The sample holds a few counts of this clonotype. The antigen is undetermined. Pregnant or lactating patients were excluded, as were those with uncontrolled infection or other autoimmune disease. Used for diagnoses were clinical symptoms, serum thyroxine and TRAb, thyroid ultrasound and orbital computed tomography. RNA transcripts served as the template for amplifying TCR beta CDR3 regions. RT-PCR in the first round (using the HTBI primer set) targeted the TCR CDR3. TCRdb re-derived calls from the multiplex PCR reads in MiXCR, one entry per CDR3 protein. There are roughly 740,000 distinct CDR3 sequences in the sample; over 15% occur only once, and about 8.4% lies in the top ten. The germline V gene has CDR1 KGHDR and CDR2 SFDVKD. V was shortened by 1 base and J by 8 bases, with 8 bases between the two germline ends. The CDR3 is 13 residues long.

The clonotype comes from a man in his late teens or twenties with Graves' hyperthyroidism. Sequenced: blood. The chain couples TRBV24-1 to TRBJ2-4; D might be TRBD2 (5 bases). This CDR3 is CATSDFRGDIQYF. In nucleotides, the CDR3 is TGTGCCACCAGTGATTTCCGGGGAGACATTCAGTACTTC.